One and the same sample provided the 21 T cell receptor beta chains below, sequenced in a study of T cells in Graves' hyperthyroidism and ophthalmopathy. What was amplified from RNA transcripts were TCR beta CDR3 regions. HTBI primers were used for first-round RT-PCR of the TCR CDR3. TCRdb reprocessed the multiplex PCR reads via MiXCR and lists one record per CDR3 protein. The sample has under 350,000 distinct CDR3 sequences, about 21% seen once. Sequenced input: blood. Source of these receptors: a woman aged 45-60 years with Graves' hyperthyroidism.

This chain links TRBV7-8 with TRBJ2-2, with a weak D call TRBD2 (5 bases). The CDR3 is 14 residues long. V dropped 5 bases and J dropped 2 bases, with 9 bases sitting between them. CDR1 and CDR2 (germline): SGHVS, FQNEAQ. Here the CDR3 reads CASSPEVNTGELFF. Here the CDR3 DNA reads TGTGCCAGCAGCCCGGAGGTTAACACCGGGGAGCTGTTTTTT.

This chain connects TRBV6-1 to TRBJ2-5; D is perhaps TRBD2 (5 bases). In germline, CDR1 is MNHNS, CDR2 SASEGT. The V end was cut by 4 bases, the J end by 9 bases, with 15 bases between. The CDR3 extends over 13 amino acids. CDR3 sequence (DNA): TGTGCCAGCAGTGGCGGGCGAAACGGAGCCCAGTACTTC. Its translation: CASSGGRNGAQYF.

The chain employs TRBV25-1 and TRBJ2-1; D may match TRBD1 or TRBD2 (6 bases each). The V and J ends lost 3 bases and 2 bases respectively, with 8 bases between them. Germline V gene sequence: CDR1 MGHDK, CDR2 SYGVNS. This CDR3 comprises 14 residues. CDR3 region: CASSERGAYNEQFF. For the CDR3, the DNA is TGTGCCAGCAGTGAGAGGGGGGCCTACAATGAGCAGTTCTTC.

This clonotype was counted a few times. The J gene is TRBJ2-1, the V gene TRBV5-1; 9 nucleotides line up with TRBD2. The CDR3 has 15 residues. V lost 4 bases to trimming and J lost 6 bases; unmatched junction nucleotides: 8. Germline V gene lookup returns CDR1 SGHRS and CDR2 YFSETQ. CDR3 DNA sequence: TGCGCCAGCAGCCCCCCGCTAGCGGGAAGCAATGAGCAGTTCTTC. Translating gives CASSPPLAGSNEQFF.

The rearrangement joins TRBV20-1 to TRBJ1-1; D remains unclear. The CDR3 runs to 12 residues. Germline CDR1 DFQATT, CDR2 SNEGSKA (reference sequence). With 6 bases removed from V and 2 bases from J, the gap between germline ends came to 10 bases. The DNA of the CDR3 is TGCAGTGCGTACTCGTCCAACACTGAAGCTTTCTTT. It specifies CSAYSSNTEAFF.

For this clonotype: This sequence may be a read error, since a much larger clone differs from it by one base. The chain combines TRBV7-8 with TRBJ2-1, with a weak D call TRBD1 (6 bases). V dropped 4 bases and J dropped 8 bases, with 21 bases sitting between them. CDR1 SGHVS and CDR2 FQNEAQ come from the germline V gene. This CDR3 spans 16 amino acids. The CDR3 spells CASSSGVSQDFDEQFF. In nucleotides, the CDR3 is TGTGCCAGCAGCTCAGGGGTTAGTCAGGATTTTGATGAGCAGTTCTTC.

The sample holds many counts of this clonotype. CDR3 coding DNA: TGTGCCAGCAGTGACGTTCGCAAGGGCACAGATACGCAGTATTTT. It translates to CASSDVRKGTDTQYF. V gene TRBV2 combines with J gene TRBJ2-3; the D is unclear. Germline loops: CDR1 SNHLY, CDR2 FYNNEI. The V and J ends lost 3 bases and 1 base respectively, with 11 bases between them. CDR3 length: 15 residues.

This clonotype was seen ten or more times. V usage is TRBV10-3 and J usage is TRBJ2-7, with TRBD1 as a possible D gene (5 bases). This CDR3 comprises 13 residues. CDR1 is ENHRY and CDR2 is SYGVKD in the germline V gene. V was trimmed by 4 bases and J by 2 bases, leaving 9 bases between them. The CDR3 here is CAISGRGTYEQYF. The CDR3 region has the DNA TGTGCCATCAGTGGAAGGGGCACCTACGAGCAGTACTTC.

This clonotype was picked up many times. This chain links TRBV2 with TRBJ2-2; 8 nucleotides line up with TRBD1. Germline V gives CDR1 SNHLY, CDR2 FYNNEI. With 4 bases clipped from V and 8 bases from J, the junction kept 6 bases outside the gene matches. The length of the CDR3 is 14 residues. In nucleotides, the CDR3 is TGTGCCAGCAGTGGACAGGGGAGTGAAGGGGAGCTGTTTTTT. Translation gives CASSGQGSEGELFF.

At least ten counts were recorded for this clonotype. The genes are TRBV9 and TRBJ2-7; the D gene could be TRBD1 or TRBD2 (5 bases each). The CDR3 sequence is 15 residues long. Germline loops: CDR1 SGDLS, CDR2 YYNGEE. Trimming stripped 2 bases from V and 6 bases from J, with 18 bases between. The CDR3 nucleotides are TGTGCCAGCAGCGTGGGGACGGCCGGCATCGGCGAGCAGTACTTC. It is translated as CASSVGTAGIGEQYF.

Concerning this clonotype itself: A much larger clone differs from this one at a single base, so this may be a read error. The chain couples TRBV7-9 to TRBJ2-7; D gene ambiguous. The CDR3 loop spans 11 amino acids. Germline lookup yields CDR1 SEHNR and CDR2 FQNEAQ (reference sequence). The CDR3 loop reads CASSPGLEQHF. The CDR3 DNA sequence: TGTGCCAGCAGCCCCGGGCTCGAGCAGCACTTC.

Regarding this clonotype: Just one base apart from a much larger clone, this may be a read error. Here the CDR3 reads CSAEVRVDYEQYF. CDR3 coding DNA: TGCAGTGCAGAGGTCAGGGTTGACTACGAGCAGTACTTC. The J gene is TRBJ2-7, the V gene TRBV20-1; D perhaps matches TRBD1 (5 bases). V gave up 6 bases and J gave up 3 bases, with 15 bases separating them. CDR3 length: 13 residues. Looked up from germline, CDR1 is DFQATT and CDR2 is SNEGSKA (reference sequence).

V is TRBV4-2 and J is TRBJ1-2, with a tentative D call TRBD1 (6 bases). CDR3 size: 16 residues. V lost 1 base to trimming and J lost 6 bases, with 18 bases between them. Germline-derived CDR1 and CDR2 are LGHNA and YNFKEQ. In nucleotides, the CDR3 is TGTGCCAGCAGCCAAGGGACAGACCTAATTTATGATGGCTACACCTTC. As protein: CASSQGTDLIYDGYTF.

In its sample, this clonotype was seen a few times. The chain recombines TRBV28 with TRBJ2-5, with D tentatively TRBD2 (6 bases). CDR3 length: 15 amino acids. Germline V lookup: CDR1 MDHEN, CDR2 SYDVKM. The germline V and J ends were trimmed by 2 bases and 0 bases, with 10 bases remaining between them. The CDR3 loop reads CASSLGRGYQETQYF. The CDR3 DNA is TGTGCCAGCAGTTTAGGGCGGGGTTACCAAGAGACCCAGTACTTC.

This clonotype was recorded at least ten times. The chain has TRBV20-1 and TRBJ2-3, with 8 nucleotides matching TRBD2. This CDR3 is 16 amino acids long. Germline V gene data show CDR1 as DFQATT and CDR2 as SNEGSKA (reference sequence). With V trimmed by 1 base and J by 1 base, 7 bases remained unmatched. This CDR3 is CSARAAGVGRTDTQYF. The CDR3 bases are TGCAGTGCTAGAGCAGCGGGAGTGGGACGCACAGATACGCAGTATTTT.

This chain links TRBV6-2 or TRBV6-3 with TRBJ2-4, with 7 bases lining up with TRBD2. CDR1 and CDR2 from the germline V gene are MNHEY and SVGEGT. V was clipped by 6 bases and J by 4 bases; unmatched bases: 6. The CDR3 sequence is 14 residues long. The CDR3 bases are TGTGCCAGCAGCCGTCTAGCGGAGAAAAACATTCAGTACTTC. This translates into CASSRLAEKNIQYF.

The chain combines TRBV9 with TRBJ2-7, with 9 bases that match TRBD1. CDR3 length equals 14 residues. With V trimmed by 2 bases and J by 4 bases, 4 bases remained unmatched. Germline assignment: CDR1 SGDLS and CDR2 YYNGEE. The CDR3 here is CASSVGTGMYEQYF. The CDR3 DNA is TGTGCCAGCAGCGTTGGGACAGGGATGTACGAGCAGTACTTC. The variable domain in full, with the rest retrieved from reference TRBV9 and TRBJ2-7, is DSGVTQTPKHLITATGQRVTLRCSPRSGDLSVYWYQQSLDQGLQFLIQYYNGEERAKGNILERFSAQQFPDLHSELNLSSLELGDSALYFCASSVGTGMYEQYFGPGTRLTVT.

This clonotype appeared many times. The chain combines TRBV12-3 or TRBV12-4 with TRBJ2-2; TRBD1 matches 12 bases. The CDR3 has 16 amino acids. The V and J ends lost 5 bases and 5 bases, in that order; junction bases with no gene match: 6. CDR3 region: CASSKGQGARTGELFF. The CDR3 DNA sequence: TGTGCCAGCAGTAAGGGACAGGGGGCGCGAACCGGGGAGCTGTTTTTT.

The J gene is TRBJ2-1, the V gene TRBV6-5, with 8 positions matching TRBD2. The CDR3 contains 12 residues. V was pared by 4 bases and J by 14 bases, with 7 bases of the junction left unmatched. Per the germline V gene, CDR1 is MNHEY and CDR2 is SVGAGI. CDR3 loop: CASSSRAGEEFF. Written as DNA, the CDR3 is TGTGCCAGCAGTTCCCGAGCGGGGGAGGAGTTCTTC.

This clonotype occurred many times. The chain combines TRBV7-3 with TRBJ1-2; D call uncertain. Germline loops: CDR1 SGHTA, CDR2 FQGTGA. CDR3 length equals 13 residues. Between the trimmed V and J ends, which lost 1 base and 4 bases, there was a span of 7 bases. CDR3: CASSLISGYGYTF. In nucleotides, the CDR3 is TGTGCCAGCAGCTTAATATCCGGCTATGGCTACACCTTC.

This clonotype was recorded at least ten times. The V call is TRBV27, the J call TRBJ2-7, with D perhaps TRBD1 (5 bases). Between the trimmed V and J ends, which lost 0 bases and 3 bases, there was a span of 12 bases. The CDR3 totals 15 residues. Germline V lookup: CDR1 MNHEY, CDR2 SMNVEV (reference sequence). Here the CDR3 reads CASSLSGQGNYEQYF. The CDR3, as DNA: TGTGCCAGCAGTTTATCGGGGCAGGGAAACTACGAGCAGTACTTC.